These 11 T cell receptor beta chains share one sample of origin, sequenced in a study of blood T cell repertoires in COVID-19. Only in-frame clones appear in the TCRdb table, and some are missing; sequencing was by immunoSEQ multiplex PCR. The sample has roughly 260,000 clones; about 87% are singletons. The sample taken for sequencing was peripheral blood. The origin of the receptors is a woman in her forties with acute or convalescent COVID-19.

The rearrangement links TRBV11-2 to TRBJ2-4, with TRBD1 identical over 9 bases. The trim removed 5 bases at V and 2 bases at J, leaving 13 bases unmatched. This CDR3 region has 18 residues. Germline CDR1 is SGHAT and CDR2 is FQNNGV. CDR3 DNA: TGTGCCAGCAGCCCGCGCAACCGACAGGGGGTATCCAAAAACATTCAGTACTTC. Protein product: CASSPRNRQGVSKNIQYF.

V and J are TRBV5-4 and TRBJ2-1; 11 bases map to TRBD2. Germline V CDR1 and CDR2: SGHNT, YYREEE (reference sequence). The CDR3 length is 16 residues. The trim removed 4 bases at V and 5 bases at J, leaving 8 bases unmatched. The CDR3 protein is CASSPISGGGDNEQFF. The CDR3 DNA reads TGTGCCAGCAGCCCAATTAGCGGGGGGGGAGACAATGAGCAGTTCTTC.

CDR3 in DNA: TGTGCCAGCAGGCGGGTGGGGGGGTCCACAGATACGCAGTATTTT. Translated, it gives CASRRVGGSTDTQYF. The chain recombines TRBV11-2 with TRBJ2-3; 7 bases map to TRBD2. The CDR3 consists of 15 residues. The germline V gene encodes CDR1 SGHAT and CDR2 FQNNGV. The junction had 8 bases not matched to a gene; V was cut back by 6 bases and J by 2 bases.

V and J are TRBV25-1 and TRBJ1-2; D ambiguous. The CDR3 contains 14 residues. Per the germline V gene, CDR1 is MGHDK and CDR2 is SYGVNS. V was cut by 6 bases and J by 0 bases, with 11 bases left in between. The CDR3 bases are TGTGCCAGCAGCCCTCCAGGCTCTAACTATGGCTACACCTTC. This sequence encodes CASSPPGSNYGYTF.

The DNA of the CDR3 is TGTGCCAGCAGGACCGGGACAGGGAGCAATCAGCCCCAGCATTTT. Translating gives CASRTGTGSNQPQHF. The chain joins TRBV2 to TRBJ1-5; 9 bases map to TRBD1. Germline CDR1 SNHLY, CDR2 FYNNEI. The CDR3 runs to 15 residues. The V segment lost 6 bases and the J segment 1 base; nucleotides outside the gene matches: 4.

V and J are TRBV4-1 and TRBJ1-4; the D gene is possibly TRBD1 (5 bases). Germline V gene sequence: CDR1 MGHRA, CDR2 YSYEKL. Trimming cost V 3 bases and J 8 bases, with 19 bases left between them. The CDR3 loop spans 16 amino acids. The CDR3 nucleotides are TGCGCCAGCAGCCATCCGGGGGGGAATGGAGACGAAAAACTGTTTTTT. This gives the protein CASSHPGGNGDEKLFF.

The genes are TRBV24-1 and TRBJ2-5; unclear D gene. The CDR3 has 13 amino acids. Trimming stripped 5 bases from V and 4 bases from J, with 10 bases between. Per the germline V gene, CDR1 is KGHDR and CDR2 is SFDVKD. In nucleotides, the CDR3 is TGTGCCACCAGTGGGGCTTTGGGAGAGACCCAGTACTTC. Translated: CATSGALGETQYF.

The V call is TRBV2, the J call TRBJ1-2, with D possibly being TRBD1 (6 bases). The CDR3 contains 12 residues. Germline V CDR1 and CDR2: SNHLY, FYNNEI. Trimming took 4 bases from V and 7 from J, leaving 10 bases between them. The CDR3 DNA follows: TGTGCCAGCAGTGGGACAGTTGGTGGCTACACCTTC. Translating gives CASSGTVGGYTF. Supplemented by reference TRBV2 and TRBJ1-2, the full variable domain reads EPEVTQTPSHQVTQMGQEVILRCVPISNHLYFYWYRQILGQKVEFLVSFYNNEISEKSEIFDDQFSVERPDGSNFTLKIRSTKLEDSAMYFCASSGTVGGYTFGSGTRLTVV.

The gene calls are TRBV2 and TRBJ1-6; D may be TRBD1 (6 bases). This CDR3 contains 15 residues. Trimming took off 6 bases at V and 7 bases at J, with 16 bases between the two ends. Germline V gives CDR1 SNHLY, CDR2 FYNNEI. Here the CDR3 DNA reads TGTGCCAGCAGCCCCCGGACAGTCAGAAATTCACCCCTCCACTTT. Translation: CASSPRTVRNSPLHF.

This chain connects TRBV15 to TRBJ2-2; D gene ambiguous. This CDR3 contains 15 residues. CDR1 LNHNV and CDR2 YYDKDF come from the germline V gene (reference sequence). The V end lost 1 base, the J end lost 0 bases, and 6 bases lay between the germline ends. The CDR3 sequence: CATSRVRSNTGELFF. Here the CDR3 DNA reads TGTGCCACCAGCAGAGTACGGTCGAACACCGGGGAGCTGTTTTTT. The variable domain in full, with the rest retrieved from reference TRBV15 and TRBJ2-2, is DAMVIQNPRYQVTQFGKPVTLSCSQTLNHNVMYWYQQKSSQAPKLLFHYYDKDFNNEADTPDNFQSRRPNTSFCFLDIRSPGLGDTAMYLCATSRVRSNTGELFFGEGSRLTVL.

The V gene is TRBV19, the J gene TRBJ1-2; 9 bases are a match to TRBD1. The germline V gene has CDR1 LNHDA and CDR2 SQIVND (reference sequence). The CDR3 is made up of 14 amino acids. With V trimmed by 4 bases and J by 4 bases, 4 bases remained unmatched. The CDR3 sequence: CASSRLDRGYGYTF. The CDR3 DNA is TGTGCCAGTAGTAGACTGGACAGGGGCTATGGCTACACCTTC.